The clone carrying this T cell receptor beta chain was seen more than once but under ten times. What it binds is unknown. This record comes from a study of T-cell memory formation after mild COVID-19. TCRdb passed the 5' RACE reads through MiXCR, listing each CDR3 protein once. The sample contains around 530,000 distinct CDR3 sequences, less than 25% of which appear only once. This CDR3 is built from 15 residues. J lost 5 bases, V lost 3 bases, and 9 bases had no gene match. The germline gives CDR1 SEHNR, CDR2 FQNEAQ (reference sequence). Regarding the study as a whole: Detection of some responders pre-infection suggested pre-existing cross-reactive memory T cells participated.

This sequence joins TRBV7-9 and TRBJ1-1, with TRBD1 matching over 7 bases. Sequenced input: PBMCs or a T cell subset sorted from them (not recorded which). The origin of this receptor is an adult woman who had mild COVID-19 (a few samples of this study predate the infection). Cell type and time point are not known. For the CDR3, the DNA is TGTGCCAGCAGCTTTGACAGGGTGATGGGAACTGAAGCTTTCTTT. The encoded protein is CASSFDRVMGTEAFF.